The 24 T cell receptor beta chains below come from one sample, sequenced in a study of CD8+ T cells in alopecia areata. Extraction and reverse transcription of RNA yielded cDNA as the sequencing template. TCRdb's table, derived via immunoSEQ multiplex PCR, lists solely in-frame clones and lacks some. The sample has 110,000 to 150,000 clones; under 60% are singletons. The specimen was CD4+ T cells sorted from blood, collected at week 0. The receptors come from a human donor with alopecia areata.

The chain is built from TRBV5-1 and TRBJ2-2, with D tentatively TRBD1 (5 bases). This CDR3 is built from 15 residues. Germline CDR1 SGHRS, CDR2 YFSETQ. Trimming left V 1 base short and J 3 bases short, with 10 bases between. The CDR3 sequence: CASSLQGSDTGELFF. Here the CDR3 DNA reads TGCGCCAGCAGCTTGCAGGGCTCGGACACCGGGGAGCTGTTTTTT.

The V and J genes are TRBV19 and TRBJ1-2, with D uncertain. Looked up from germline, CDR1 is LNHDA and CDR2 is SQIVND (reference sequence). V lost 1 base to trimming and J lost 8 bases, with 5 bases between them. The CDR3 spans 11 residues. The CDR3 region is CASSIGNGYTF. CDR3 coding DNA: TGTGCCAGTAGTATAGGGAACGGCTACACCTTC.

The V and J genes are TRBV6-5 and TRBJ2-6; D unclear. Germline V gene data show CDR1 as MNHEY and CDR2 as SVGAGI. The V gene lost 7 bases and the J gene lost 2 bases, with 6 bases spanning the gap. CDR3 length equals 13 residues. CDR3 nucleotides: TGTGCCAGCAACCGTCCTGGGGCCAACGTCCTGACTTTC. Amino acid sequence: CASNRPGANVLTF.

The CDR3 reads CSAPVNEQFF. The CDR3 bases are TGCAGTGCTCCGGTCAATGAGCAGTTCTTC. The chain couples TRBV20-1 to TRBJ2-1; D remains unclear. Germline values: CDR1 DFQATT, CDR2 SNEGSKA (reference sequence). CDR3 length equals 10 residues. V lost 5 bases to trimming and J lost 6 bases, with 5 bases between them.

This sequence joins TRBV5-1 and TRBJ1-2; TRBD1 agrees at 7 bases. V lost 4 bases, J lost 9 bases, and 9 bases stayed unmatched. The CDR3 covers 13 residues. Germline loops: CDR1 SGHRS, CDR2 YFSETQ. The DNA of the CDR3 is TGCGCCAGCAGCCTCGGGGAACAGGGGAGCTACACCTTC. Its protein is CASSLGEQGSYTF.

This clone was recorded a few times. In DNA form, the CDR3 reads TGTGCCAGCAGCGTAGGCGAAGAGTCACCCCTCCACTTT. Its translation: CASSVGEESPLHF. The rearrangement uses TRBV9 and TRBJ1-6; D remains unclear. Germline CDR1 reads SGDLS; CDR2 reads YYNGEE. V was trimmed by 0 bases and J by 10 bases, leaving 8 bases between them. The CDR3 is made up of 13 amino acids.

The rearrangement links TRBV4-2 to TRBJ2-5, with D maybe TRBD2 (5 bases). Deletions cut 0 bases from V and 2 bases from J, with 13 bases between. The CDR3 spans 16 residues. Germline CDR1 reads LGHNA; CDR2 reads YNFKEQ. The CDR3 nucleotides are TGTGCCAGCAGCCAAGATCTTACCGGGGTGCAAGAGACCCAGTACTTC. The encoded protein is CASSQDLTGVQETQYF.

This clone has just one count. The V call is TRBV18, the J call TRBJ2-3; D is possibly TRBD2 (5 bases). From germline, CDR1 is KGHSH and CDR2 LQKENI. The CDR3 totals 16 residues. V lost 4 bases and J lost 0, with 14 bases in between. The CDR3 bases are TGTGCCAGCTCACTCCTACGGGATACTAGCACAGATACGCAGTATTTT. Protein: CASSLLRDTSTDTQYF.

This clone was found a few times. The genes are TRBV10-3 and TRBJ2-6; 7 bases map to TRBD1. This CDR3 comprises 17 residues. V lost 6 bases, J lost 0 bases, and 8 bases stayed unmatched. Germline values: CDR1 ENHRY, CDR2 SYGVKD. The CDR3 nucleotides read TGTGCCATCAGCGACGAAGGGGGCGGCTCTGGGGCCAACGTCCTGACTTTC. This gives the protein CAISDEGGGSGANVLTF.

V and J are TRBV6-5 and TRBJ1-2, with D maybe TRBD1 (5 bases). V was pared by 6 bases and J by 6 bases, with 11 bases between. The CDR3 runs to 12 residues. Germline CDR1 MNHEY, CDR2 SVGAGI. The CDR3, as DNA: TGTGCCAGCAGCAGGGAAGATAATGGCTACACCTTC. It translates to CASSREDNGYTF.

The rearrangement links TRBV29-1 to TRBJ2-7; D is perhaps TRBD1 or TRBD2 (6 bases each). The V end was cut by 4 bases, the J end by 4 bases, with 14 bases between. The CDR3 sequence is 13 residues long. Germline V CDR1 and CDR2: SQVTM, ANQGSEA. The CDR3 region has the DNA TGCAGCGTTGGCAGGGGAGGAACATACGAGCAGTACTTC. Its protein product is CSVGRGGTYEQYF.

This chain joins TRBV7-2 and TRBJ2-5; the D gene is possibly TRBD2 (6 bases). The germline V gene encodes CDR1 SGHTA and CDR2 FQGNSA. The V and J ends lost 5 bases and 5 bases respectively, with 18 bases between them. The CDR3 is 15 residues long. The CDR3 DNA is TGTGCCAGCAGCGACCGAGGCGGGGAGTGGGAGACCCAGTACTTC. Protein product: CASSDRGGEWETQYF. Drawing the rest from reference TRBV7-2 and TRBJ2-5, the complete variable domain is GAGVSQSPSNKVTEKGKDVELRCDPISGHTALYWYRQSLGQGLEFLIYFQGNSAPDKSGLPSDRFSAERTGGSVSTLTIQRTQQEDSAVYLCASSDRGGEWETQYFGPGTRLLVL.

CDR3 protein: CASSSRTAASGNTIYF. CDR3 sequence (DNA): TGCGCCAGCAGCTCCAGGACTGCCGCCTCTGGAAACACCATATATTTT. The rearrangement links TRBV5-1 to TRBJ1-3; D is ambiguous. Germline lookup yields CDR1 SGHRS and CDR2 YFSETQ. The V end was cut by 3 bases, the J end by 0 bases, with 13 bases between. This CDR3 spans 16 amino acids.

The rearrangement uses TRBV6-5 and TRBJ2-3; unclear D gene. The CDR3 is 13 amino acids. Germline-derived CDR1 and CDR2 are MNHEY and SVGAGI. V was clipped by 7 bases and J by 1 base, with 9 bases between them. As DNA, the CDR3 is TGTGCCAGCATGAGGACCGGCACAGATACGCAGTATTTT. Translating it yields CASMRTGTDTQYF.

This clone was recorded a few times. Here the CDR3 reads CASSRAPGDTEAFF. CDR3 sequence (DNA): TGTGCCAGCAGCCGGGCACCCGGGGACACTGAAGCTTTCTTT. This chain uses TRBV2 with TRBJ1-1, with unresolved D. Trimming removed 6 bases from V and 3 bases from J, with 14 bases in between. This CDR3 is built from 14 residues. From germline, CDR1 is SNHLY and CDR2 FYNNEI.

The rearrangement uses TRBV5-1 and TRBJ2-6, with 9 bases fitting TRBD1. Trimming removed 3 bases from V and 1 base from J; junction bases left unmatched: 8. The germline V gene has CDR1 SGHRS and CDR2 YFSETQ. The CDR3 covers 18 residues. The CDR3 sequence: CASSYRDRDSSGANVLTF. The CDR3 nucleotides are TGCGCCAGCAGCTACCGGGACAGGGATTCTTCTGGGGCCAACGTCCTGACTTTC.

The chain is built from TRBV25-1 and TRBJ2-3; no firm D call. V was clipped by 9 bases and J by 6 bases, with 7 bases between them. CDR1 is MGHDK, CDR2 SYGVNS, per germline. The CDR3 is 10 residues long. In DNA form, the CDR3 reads TGTGCCAGTTTCAGGGATACGCAGTATTTT. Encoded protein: CASFRDTQYF. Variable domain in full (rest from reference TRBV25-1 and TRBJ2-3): EADIYQTPRYLVIGTGKKITLECSQTMGHDKMYWYQQDPGMELHLIHYSYGVNSTEKGDLSSESTVSRIRTEHFPLTLESARPSHTSQYLCASFRDTQYFGPGTRLTVL.

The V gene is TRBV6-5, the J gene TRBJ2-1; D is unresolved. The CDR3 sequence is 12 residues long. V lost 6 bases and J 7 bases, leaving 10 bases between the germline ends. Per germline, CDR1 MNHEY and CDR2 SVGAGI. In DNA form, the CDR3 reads TGTGCCAGCAGCCGCGGTGGGAATGAGCAGTTCTTC. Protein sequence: CASSRGGNEQFF.

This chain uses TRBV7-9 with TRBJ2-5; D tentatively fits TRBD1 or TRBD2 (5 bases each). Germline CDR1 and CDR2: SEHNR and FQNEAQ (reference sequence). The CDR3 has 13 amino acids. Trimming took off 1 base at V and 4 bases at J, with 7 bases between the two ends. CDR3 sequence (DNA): TGTGCCAGCAGCTTAGTTGGGGGAGAGACCCAGTACTTC. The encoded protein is CASSLVGGETQYF. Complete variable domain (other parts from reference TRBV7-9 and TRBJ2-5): DTGVSQNPRHKITKRGQNVTFRCDPISEHNRLYWYRQTLGQGPEFLTYFQNEAQLEKSRLLSDRFSAERPKGSFSTLEIQRTEQGDSAMYLCASSLVGGETQYFGPGTRLLVL.

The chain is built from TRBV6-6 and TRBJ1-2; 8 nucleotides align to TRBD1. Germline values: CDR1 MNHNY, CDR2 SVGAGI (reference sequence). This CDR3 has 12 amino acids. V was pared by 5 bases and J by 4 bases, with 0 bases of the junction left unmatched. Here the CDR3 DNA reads TGTGCCAGCAGTGACAGGGGCTATGGCTACACCTTC. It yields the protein CASSDRGYGYTF.

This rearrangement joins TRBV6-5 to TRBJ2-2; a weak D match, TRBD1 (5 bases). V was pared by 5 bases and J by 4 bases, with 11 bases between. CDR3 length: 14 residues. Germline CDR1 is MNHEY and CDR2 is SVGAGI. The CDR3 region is CASSEQVTTGELFF. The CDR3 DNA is TGTGCCAGCAGTGAACAGGTTACCACCGGGGAGCTGTTTTTT.

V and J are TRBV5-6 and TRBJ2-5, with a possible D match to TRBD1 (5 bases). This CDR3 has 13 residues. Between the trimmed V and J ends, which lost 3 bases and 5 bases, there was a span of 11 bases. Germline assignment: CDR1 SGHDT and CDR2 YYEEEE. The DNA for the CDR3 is TGTGCCAGCAGCTCAGGGTTGGAGGAGACCCAGTACTTC. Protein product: CASSSGLEETQYF. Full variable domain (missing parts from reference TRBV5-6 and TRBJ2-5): DAGVTQSPTHLIKTRGQQVTLRCSPKSGHDTVSWYQQALGQGPQFIFQYYEEEERQRGNFPDRFSGHQFPNYSSELNVNALLLGDSALYLCASSSGLEETQYFGPGTRLLVL.

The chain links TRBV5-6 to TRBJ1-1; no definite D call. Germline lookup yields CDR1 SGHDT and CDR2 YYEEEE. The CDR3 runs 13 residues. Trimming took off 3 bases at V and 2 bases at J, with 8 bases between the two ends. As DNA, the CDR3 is TGTGCCAGCAGCTCAAGAAGAAACACTGAAGCTTTCTTT. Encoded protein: CASSSRRNTEAFF. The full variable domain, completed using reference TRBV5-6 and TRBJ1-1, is DAGVTQSPTHLIKTRGQQVTLRCSPKSGHDTVSWYQQALGQGPQFIFQYYEEEERQRGNFPDRFSGHQFPNYSSELNVNALLLGDSALYLCASSSRRNTEAFFGQGTRLTVV.

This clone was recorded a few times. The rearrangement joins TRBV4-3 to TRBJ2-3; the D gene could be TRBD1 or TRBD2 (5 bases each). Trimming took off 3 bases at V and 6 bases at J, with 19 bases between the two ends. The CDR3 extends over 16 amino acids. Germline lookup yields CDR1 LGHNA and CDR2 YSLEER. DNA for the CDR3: TGCGCCAGCAGCCATGAACGAGGGACGGAGGTCGATACGCAGTATTTT. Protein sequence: CASSHERGTEVDTQYF.